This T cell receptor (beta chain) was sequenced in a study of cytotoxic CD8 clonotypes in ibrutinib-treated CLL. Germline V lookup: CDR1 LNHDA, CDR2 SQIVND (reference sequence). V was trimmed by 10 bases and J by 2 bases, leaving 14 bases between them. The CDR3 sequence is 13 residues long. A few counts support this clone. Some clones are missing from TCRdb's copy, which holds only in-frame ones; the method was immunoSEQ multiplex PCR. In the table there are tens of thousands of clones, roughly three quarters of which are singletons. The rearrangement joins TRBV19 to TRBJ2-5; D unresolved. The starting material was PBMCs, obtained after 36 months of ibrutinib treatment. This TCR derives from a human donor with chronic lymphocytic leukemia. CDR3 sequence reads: CATSWGLQETQYF. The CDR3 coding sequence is TGTGCCACCTCATGGGGTTTACAAGAGACCCAGTACTTC.